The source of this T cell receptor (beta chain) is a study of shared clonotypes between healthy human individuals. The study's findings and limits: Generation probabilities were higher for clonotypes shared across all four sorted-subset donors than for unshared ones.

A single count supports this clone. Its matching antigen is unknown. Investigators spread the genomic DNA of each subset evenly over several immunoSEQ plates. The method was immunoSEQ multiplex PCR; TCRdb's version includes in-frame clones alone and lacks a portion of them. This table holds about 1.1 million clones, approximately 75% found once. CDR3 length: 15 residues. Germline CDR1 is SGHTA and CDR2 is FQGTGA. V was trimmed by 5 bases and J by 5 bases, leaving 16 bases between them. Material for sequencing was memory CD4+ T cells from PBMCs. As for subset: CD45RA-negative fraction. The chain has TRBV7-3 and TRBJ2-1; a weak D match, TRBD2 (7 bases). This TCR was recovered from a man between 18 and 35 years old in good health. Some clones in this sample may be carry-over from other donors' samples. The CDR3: CASSQPGGPNNEQFF. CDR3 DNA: TGTGCCAGCAGCCAACCCGGGGGGCCCAACAATGAGCAGTTCTTC. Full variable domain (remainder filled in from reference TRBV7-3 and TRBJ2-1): GAGVSQTPSNKVTEKGKYVELRCDPISGHTALYWYRQSLGQGPEFLIYFQGTGAADDSGLPNDRFFAVRPEGSVSTLKIQRTERGDSAVYLCASSQPGGPNNEQFFGPGTRLTVL.